Below are 20 T cell receptor beta chains sequenced from a single sample in a study of identical twins. TCRdb itself ran the 5' RACE reads through MiXCR, one entry per CDR3 protein. Found here are approximately 220,000 distinct CDR3 sequences, approximately 8.3% of them singletons; the top ten hold about 2%. Another study also made use of these data, one on yellow fever vaccine responses in identical twins.

Sequencing was done on a sample of memory (CD45RO+) T cells sorted from blood. These receptors originate from a woman aged 18-29 years in good health.

This clonotype was detected only a few times. This chain links TRBV15 with TRBJ2-3, with a possible D match to TRBD2 (6 bases). Trimming shortened V by 0 bases and J by 0 bases, and 13 bases separated the two germline ends. The CDR3 contains 17 residues. Germline V gene lookup returns CDR1 LNHNV and CDR2 YYDKDF (reference sequence). CDR3 sequence: CATSRDPLGTSTDTQYF. Here the CDR3 DNA reads TGTGCCACCAGCAGAGATCCGTTGGGGACTAGCACAGATACGCAGTATTTT.

In its sample, this clonotype was seen once. At one end the junction does not follow the germline gene, possibly because of a read error. The chain links TRBV20-1 to TRBJ2-5; 7 bases match TRBD1. The germline gives CDR1 DFQATT, CDR2 SNEGSKA (reference sequence). This CDR3 spans 13 amino acids. Written as DNA, the CDR3 is TGCAGTGCTGGAGACAGGGTTGGAGAGACCCAGTACTTC. Its translation: CSAGDRVGETQYF.

This clonotype was recorded a few times. The chain uses TRBV20-1 and TRBJ2-3; a weak D match, TRBD2 (5 bases). The ends were cut back, 3 bases at V and 1 base at J, with 8 bases in the middle. CDR1 DFQATT and CDR2 SNEGSKA come from the germline V gene (reference sequence). The CDR3 sequence is 13 residues long. The CDR3 protein is CSASWGGTDTQYF. The CDR3 DNA sequence: TGCAGTGCTAGCTGGGGAGGCACAGATACGCAGTATTTT.

The genes are TRBV20-1 and TRBJ2-7; D is unresolved. Trimming took 7 bases from V and 4 from J, leaving 17 bases between them. The CDR3 sequence is 13 residues long. CDR1 is DFQATT and CDR2 is SNEGSKA in the germline V gene (reference sequence). The CDR3 DNA sequence: TGCAGTGGCCTGCCTAATTCGGGTTACGAGCAGTACTTC. Translated: CSGLPNSGYEQYF.

This clonotype showed up many times. The chain employs TRBV10-3 and TRBJ2-5; TRBD1 matches 7 bases. Germline-derived CDR1 and CDR2 are ENHRY and SYGVKD. The CDR3 is 13 amino acids. V lost 7 bases and J lost 5; bases outside the gene matches: 7. The CDR3: CAIKAGTEETQYF. In nucleotides, the CDR3 is TGTGCCATCAAAGCCGGGACAGAGGAGACCCAGTACTTC.

The rearrangement links TRBV25-1 to TRBJ1-2; D remains ambiguous. The CDR3 loop spans 12 amino acids. The V end lost 2 bases, the J end lost 8 bases, and 9 bases lay between the germline ends. Looked up from germline, CDR1 is MGHDK and CDR2 is SYGVNS. CDR3 residues: CASSENLGGYTF. CDR3 nucleotides: TGTGCCAGCAGTGAAAACTTGGGCGGCTACACCTTC.

This clonotype has a handful of counts. This chain joins TRBV6-1 and TRBJ2-1; 11 bases are shared with TRBD2. V dropped 6 bases and J dropped 4; count of bases not matched to a gene: 5. Germline V CDR1 and CDR2: MNHNS, SASEGT. The CDR3 has 15 amino acids. The CDR3 DNA sequence: TGTGCCAGCAGGCTCACTAGCGGGGGATACAATGAGCAGTTCTTC. This gives the protein CASRLTSGGYNEQFF.

This chain connects TRBV9 to TRBJ2-7, with D perhaps TRBD1 (5 bases). CDR3 length: 14 amino acids. The V gene lost 4 bases and the J gene lost 3 bases, with 14 bases spanning the gap. Looked up from germline, CDR1 is SGDLS and CDR2 is YYNGEE. The DNA of the CDR3 is TGTGCCAGCAGCCCCATAGGGGTCAGCTACGAGCAGTACTTC. It yields the protein CASSPIGVSYEQYF. Combining the CDR3 with reference TRBV9 and TRBJ2-7 gives the whole variable domain DSGVTQTPKHLITATGQRVTLRCSPRSGDLSVYWYQQSLDQGLQFLIQYYNGEERAKGNILERFSAQQFPDLHSELNLSSLELGDSALYFCASSPIGVSYEQYFGPGTRLTVT.

The rearrangement links TRBV20-1 to TRBJ2-2, with D possibly TRBD1 on 6 matching bases. CDR3 length: 14 amino acids. V gave up 2 bases and J gave up 5 bases, with 12 bases separating them. Germline V CDR1 and CDR2: DFQATT, SNEGSKA (reference sequence). The CDR3 DNA is TGCAGTGCTAGACCGGGACAAAATACCGGGGAGCTGTTTTTT. It codes for CSARPGQNTGELFF.

This clonotype was observed at least ten times. The rearrangement uses TRBV12-3 or TRBV12-4 and TRBJ1-6; weak D call: TRBD1 (6 bases). V shed 3 bases and J shed 8 bases, with 11 bases lying between them. CDR3 size: 14 residues. The CDR3 loop is CASSFGRTDSPLHF. In DNA form, the CDR3 reads TGTGCCAGCAGTTTCGGCAGGACAGATTCACCCCTCCACTTT.

This clonotype was observed a few times. The chain is built from TRBV20-1 and TRBJ2-5; D is ambiguous. The CDR3 is 13 residues long. CDR1 is DFQATT, CDR2 SNEGSKA, per germline (reference sequence). Between the trimmed V and J ends, which lost 3 bases and 5 bases, there was a span of 13 bases. CDR3 DNA: TGCAGTGCTAGCCCTCTTGGGCGGGAGACCCAGTACTTC. Translating gives CSASPLGRETQYF.

This clonotype was found a few times. This chain links TRBV27 with TRBJ2-4; 9 bases are shared with TRBD2. J was trimmed by 1 base and V by 6 bases; bases with no gene match: 4. Germline V gene data show CDR1 as MNHEY and CDR2 as SMNVEV (reference sequence). CDR3 size: 15 residues. CDR3 loop: CASRGSGSAKNIQYF. The CDR3 nucleotides read TGTGCCAGCAGGGGTAGCGGGAGTGCCAAAAACATTCAGTACTTC.

This clonotype was detected ten times or more. The CDR3 reads CASSSPNQPQHF. The DNA of the CDR3 is TGTGCCAGCAGCTCCCCAAATCAGCCCCAGCATTTT. This sequence joins TRBV7-9 and TRBJ1-5; unclear D gene. The CDR3 covers 12 residues. The V and J ends lost 4 bases and 4 bases respectively, with 5 bases between them. Per the germline V gene, CDR1 is SEHNR and CDR2 is FQNEAQ (reference sequence). Filled out from reference TRBV7-9 and TRBJ1-5, the complete variable domain reads DTGVSQNPRHKITKRGQNVTFRCDPISEHNRLYWYRQTLGQGPEFLTYFQNEAQLEKSRLLSDRFSAERPKGSFSTLEIQRTEQGDSAMYLCASSSPNQPQHFGDGTRLSIL.

Only a few counts were recorded for this clonotype. The V call is TRBV5-1, the J call TRBJ2-7, with 10 bases matching TRBD2. The CDR3 loop spans 16 amino acids. The J segment lost 0 bases and the V segment lost 0 bases, leaving 3 bases of the junction unmatched. CDR1 and CDR2 (germline): SGHRS, YFSETQ. CDR3 residues: CASSLEVAGGSYEQYF. The CDR3 nucleotides read TGCGCCAGCAGCTTGGAGGTAGCGGGAGGCTCCTACGAGCAGTACTTC.

V and J are TRBV5-1 and TRBJ2-7; possibly TRBD1 for D (5 bases). V gave up 0 bases and J gave up 2 bases, with 9 bases separating them. The CDR3 is made up of 14 amino acids. CDR1 and CDR2 (germline): SGHRS, YFSETQ. The CDR3 DNA is TGCGCCAGCAGCTTGGCTGGACACCCCTACGAGCAGTACTTC. It is translated as CASSLAGHPYEQYF.

This clonotype was found a few times. V usage is TRBV6-1 and J usage is TRBJ1-1; 7 bases are a match to TRBD1. The CDR3 is 11 amino acids. The V and J ends lost 6 bases and 10 bases, in that order; junction bases with no gene match: 5. Germline CDR1 reads MNHNS; CDR2 reads SASEGT. The CDR3 region has the DNA TGTGCCAGCAGCGGACAGGTCCCAGCTTTCTTT. It translates to CASSGQVPAFF.

The sample holds a few counts of this clonotype. CDR3 sequence: CASRGGQGNTEAFF. The CDR3 coding sequence is TGCGCCAGCAGGGGGGGACAGGGCAACACTGAAGCTTTCTTT. The chain uses TRBV10-2 and TRBJ1-1, with TRBD1 matching 9 bases. In germline, CDR1 is WSHSY, CDR2 SAAADI. The CDR3 is made up of 14 amino acids. V lost 6 bases to trimming and J lost 2 bases; unmatched junction nucleotides: 4.

For the CDR3, the DNA is TGTGCCAGCAGCACTGCCCTTCTAGCGGATCAAGAGACCCAGTACTTC. It yields the protein CASSTALLADQETQYF. The chain links TRBV7-9 to TRBJ2-5; 7 nucleotides align to TRBD2. J lost 2 bases, V lost 5 bases, and 11 bases had no gene match. Germline CDR1 SEHNR, CDR2 FQNEAQ (reference sequence). The CDR3 loop spans 16 amino acids.

This clonotype turned up a few times. The rearrangement uses TRBV6-1 and TRBJ1-3; TRBD1 matches 7 bases. V shed 6 bases, J shed 1 base, and the junction held 6 bases outside the gene matches. The CDR3 length is 15 residues. From germline, CDR1 is MNHNS and CDR2 SASEGT. CDR3 bases: TGTGCCAGCAGCCTACAGGGGCGATCTGGAAACACCATATATTTT. Translated, it gives CASSLQGRSGNTIYF.

The table lists this clonotype with a few counts. The chain is built from TRBV18 and TRBJ1-5; D possibly corresponds to TRBD1 (6 bases). There are 15 residues in the CDR3. Germline V lookup: CDR1 KGHSH, CDR2 LQKENI. The ends were cut back, 4 bases at V and 2 bases at J, with 12 bases in the middle. The DNA of the CDR3 is TGTGCCAGCTCACAAGGGGGAAAGGGCAATCAGCCCCAGCATTTT. Translation: CASSQGGKGNQPQHF.